These 21 T cell receptor beta chains were all obtained from the same sample, sequenced in a study of neurological immune-mediated disorders. TCRdb independently ran MiXCR on the 5' RACE reads; one entry per CDR3 protein. This sample carries about 18,000 distinct CDR3 sequences, roughly 10% of them seen once, and the ten largest clones take under 30%. The sequenced sample consisted of CD8+ T cells from blood. These receptors all come from a woman aged 45-59 years in good health.

In this sample, this clonotype turned up many times. V is TRBV4-1 and J is TRBJ2-7; 8 bases are a match to TRBD1. CDR3 size: 14 residues. V dropped 3 bases and J dropped 2; count of bases not matched to a gene: 3. Germline V gene data show CDR1 as MGHRA and CDR2 as YSYEKL. The CDR3 nucleotides read TGCGCCAGCAGCCACCCGGGACAGGCCTACGAGCAGTACTTC. The encoded protein is CASSHPGQAYEQYF.

At least ten counts were recorded for this clonotype. CDR3 region: CASSHRDSEKLFF. The CDR3 bases are TGTGCCAGCAGCCATAGAGACAGCGAAAAACTGTTTTTT. The V and J genes are TRBV7-9 and TRBJ1-4, with D perhaps matching TRBD1 (5 bases). This CDR3 region has 13 residues. Germline V gives CDR1 SEHNR, CDR2 FQNEAQ (reference sequence). V gave up 5 bases and J gave up 8 bases, with 12 bases separating them. The whole variable domain, filled in from reference TRBV7-9 and TRBJ1-4, reads DTGVSQNPRHKITKRGQNVTFRCDPISEHNRLYWYRQTLGQGPEFLTYFQNEAQLEKSRLLSDRFSAERPKGSFSTLEIQRTEQGDSAMYLCASSHRDSEKLFFGSGTQLSVL.

This clonotype was detected ten times or more. The chain uses TRBV27 and TRBJ2-1; D unresolved. V lost 2 bases and J 2 bases, leaving 7 bases between the germline ends. The length of the CDR3 is 14 residues. Germline CDR1 is MNHEY and CDR2 is SMNVEV (reference sequence). As DNA, the CDR3 is TGTGCCAGCAGTTTAAACGGCGCCTACAATGAGCAGTTCTTC. Translation gives CASSLNGAYNEQFF.

The sample holds many counts of this clonotype. The chain recombines TRBV25-1 with TRBJ1-1; D call uncertain. Germline loops: CDR1 MGHDK, CDR2 SYGVNS. The CDR3 is made up of 11 amino acids. Trimming took 6 bases from V and 8 from J, leaving 10 bases between them. The CDR3 spells CASRAEEEAFF. CDR3 nucleotide sequence: TGTGCCAGCAGAGCCGAGGAAGAAGCTTTCTTT. Combining the CDR3 with reference TRBV25-1 and TRBJ1-1 gives the whole variable domain EADIYQTPRYLVIGTGKKITLECSQTMGHDKMYWYQQDPGMELHLIHYSYGVNSTEKGDLSSESTVSRIRTEHFPLTLESARPSHTSQYLCASRAEEEAFFGQGTRLTVV.

This chain connects TRBV6-2 or TRBV6-3 to TRBJ2-2; D is undetermined. The V end was cut by 4 bases, the J end by 6 bases, with 3 bases between. This CDR3 contains 11 residues. CDR1 and CDR2 (germline): MNHEY, SVGEGT. The CDR3 sequence: CASSFPGELFF. The DNA for the CDR3 is TGTGCCAGCAGTTTTCCCGGGGAGCTGTTTTTT.

This clonotype was detected many times. The chain links TRBV6-1 to TRBJ2-7; tentatively, D is TRBD1 or TRBD2 (5 bases each). The CDR3 has 17 amino acids. The germline gives CDR1 MNHNS, CDR2 SASEGT. Between the trimmed V and J ends, which lost 1 base and 0 bases, there was a span of 16 bases. The chain's CDR3 is CASSEGLMGRSSYEQYF. The CDR3, as DNA: TGTGCCAGCAGTGAAGGGTTGATGGGACGCAGCTCCTACGAGCAGTACTTC.

This clonotype was recorded at least ten times. This chain uses TRBV5-5 with TRBJ2-1; 7 bases map to TRBD1. V was pared by 5 bases and J by 3 bases, with 11 bases of the junction left unmatched. CDR1 and CDR2 from the germline V gene are SGHKS and YYEKEE (reference sequence). This CDR3 contains 16 residues. CDR3 sequence: CASRQGQDGRYNEQFF. The CDR3 nucleotides are TGTGCCAGCAGACAAGGACAGGACGGGCGCTACAATGAGCAGTTCTTC.

This clonotype was seen many times. V and J are TRBV14 and TRBJ2-7, with 8 nucleotides matching TRBD2. The CDR3 runs 16 residues. V lost 3 bases, J lost 7 bases, and 14 bases stayed unmatched. Germline assignment: CDR1 SGHDN and CDR2 FVKESK. The CDR3 bases are TGTGCCAGCAGCCACCACCCGACTAGCGTCTTGGGGGAGCAGTACTTC. As protein: CASSHHPTSVLGEQYF.

This clonotype was recorded many times. The chain is built from TRBV4-1 and TRBJ2-7, with D perhaps TRBD1 or TRBD2 (6 bases each). Germline V lookup: CDR1 MGHRA, CDR2 YSYEKL. The V end lost 1 base, the J end lost 2 bases, and 9 bases lay between the germline ends. The CDR3 extends over 14 amino acids. The CDR3 reads CASSQVGGTYEQYF. The DNA of the CDR3 is TGCGCCAGCAGCCAAGTCGGGGGCACCTACGAGCAGTACTTC.

This clonotype has a count of ten or more. V and J are TRBV15 and TRBJ2-7; perhaps TRBD1 as D (5 bases). The CDR3 has 13 residues. Trimming stripped 3 bases from V and 3 bases from J, with 9 bases between. Germline CDR1 LNHNV, CDR2 YYDKDF (reference sequence). The CDR3 bases are TGTGCCACCAGCAGGGGCAGGGTCTACGAGCAGTACTTC. It is translated as CATSRGRVYEQYF. Supplemented by reference TRBV15 and TRBJ2-7, the full variable domain reads DAMVIQNPRYQVTQFGKPVTLSCSQTLNHNVMYWYQQKSSQAPKLLFHYYDKDFNNEADTPDNFQSRRPNTSFCFLDIRSPGLGDTAMYLCATSRGRVYEQYFGPGTRLTVT.

This clonotype has ten or more counts. The CDR3 spells CASSPLAGGNYEQYF. The DNA of the CDR3 is TGTGCCAGCAGCCCCTTGGCAGGGGGCAACTACGAGCAGTACTTC. V is TRBV6-5 and J is TRBJ2-7, with 8 bases lining up with TRBD1. CDR1 MNHEY and CDR2 SVGAGI come from the germline V gene. The trim removed 6 bases at V and 3 bases at J, leaving 10 bases unmatched. The CDR3 runs 15 residues.

The chain uses TRBV7-9 and TRBJ1-4, with 10 bases aligning to TRBD1. The CDR3 covers 15 residues. Trimming took 5 bases from V and 8 from J; bases not matched to a gene: 8. Germline CDR1 and CDR2: SEHNR and FQNEAQ (reference sequence). The CDR3 loop is CASSPGTGEKEKLFF. The CDR3 DNA sequence: TGTGCCAGCAGCCCGGGGACAGGGGAGAAGGAAAAACTGTTTTTT.

This sequence joins TRBV27 and TRBJ2-7; D not resolved. CDR1 is MNHEY and CDR2 is SMNVEV in the germline V gene (reference sequence). Trimming took 6 bases from V and 5 from J, leaving 11 bases between them. The CDR3 consists of 12 residues. CDR3 sequence: CASRGISNEQYF. CDR3 in DNA: TGTGCCAGCAGGGGGATATCCAACGAGCAGTACTTC.

At least ten counts were recorded for this clonotype. The genes are TRBV6-1 and TRBJ2-1; D is uncertain. The CDR3 loop spans 12 amino acids. The germline CDR1 and CDR2 sequences are MNHNS and SASEGT. V shed 7 bases and J shed 3 bases, with 7 bases lying between them. CDR3: CASISSYNEQFF. CDR3 DNA: TGTGCCAGCATCTCAAGCTACAATGAGCAGTTCTTC.

This clonotype has at least ten counts. V usage is TRBV20-1 and J usage is TRBJ1-5; 8 bases fit TRBD1. In germline, CDR1 is DFQATT, CDR2 SNEGSKA (reference sequence). CDR3 size: 16 residues. V gave up 4 bases and J gave up 2 bases; unmatched junction bases: 10. CDR3 protein: CSANKKGTGRNQPQHF. For the CDR3, the DNA is TGCAGTGCTAACAAAAAGGGGACAGGACGCAATCAGCCCCAGCATTTT.

J is TRBJ1-1 and V is TRBV9; possibly TRBD1 for D (6 bases). V lost 3 bases and J 4 bases, leaving 13 bases between the germline ends. Germline CDR1 is SGDLS and CDR2 is YYNGEE. This CDR3 is 14 amino acids long. The CDR3 region has the DNA TGTGCCAGCAGCGCAATAACAGGGCCCACTGAAGCTTTCTTT. Translating gives CASSAITGPTEAFF.

This clonotype was seen many times. The V and J genes are TRBV9 and TRBJ2-1, with 11 bases lining up with TRBD2. V lost 4 bases to trimming and J lost 5 bases; unmatched junction nucleotides: 5. Germline CDR1 is SGDLS and CDR2 is YYNGEE. CDR3 size: 15 residues. The CDR3: CASSFGGLADNEQFF. DNA for the CDR3: TGTGCCAGCAGCTTCGGGGGACTAGCGGACAATGAGCAGTTCTTC.

There are a few counts of this clonotype. This rearrangement joins TRBV24-1 to TRBJ1-1; D gene unclear. Trimming took 7 bases from V and 0 from J, leaving 8 bases between them. This CDR3 has 13 residues. Germline V gene data show CDR1 as KGHDR and CDR2 as SFDVKD. CDR3 in amino acids: CATRGGLNTEAFF. The CDR3 DNA reads TGTGCCACCAGGGGCGGATTGAACACTGAAGCTTTCTTT.

This clonotype was seen many times. V gene TRBV6-2 or TRBV6-3 combines with J gene TRBJ2-7; the D gene could be TRBD1 or TRBD2 (5 bases each). In germline, CDR1 is MNHEY, CDR2 SVGEGT. Trimming took off 6 bases at V and 3 bases at J, with 18 bases between the two ends. The CDR3 runs 15 residues. This chain's CDR3 is CASSRGPRGDYEQYF. The CDR3 DNA reads as TGTGCCAGCAGCCGGGGACCCCGGGGAGACTACGAGCAGTACTTC.

This clonotype is labeled medium-sized (0.01 to 0.1%). V gene TRBV28 combines with J gene TRBJ1-4, with D possibly being TRBD1 (5 bases). V was pared by 3 bases and J by 7 bases, with 24 bases between. The CDR3 length is 18 residues. CDR1 is MDHEN and CDR2 is SYDVKM in the germline V gene. The CDR3 nucleotides are TGTGCCAGCAGTTTCGGGGGGACCTGGAAAGAGGTTACTGAAAAACTGTTTTTT. This gives the protein CASSFGGTWKEVTEKLFF.

This clonotype was seen repeatedly, ten times or more. The rearrangement uses TRBV12-3 or TRBV12-4 and TRBJ2-5; D could derive from TRBD1 or TRBD2 (5 bases each). The CDR3 runs 12 residues. V was shortened by 6 bases and J by 5 bases, with 10 bases between the two germline ends. This CDR3 reads CASRGERETQYF. For the CDR3, the DNA is TGTGCCAGCAGGGGGGAACGGGAGACCCAGTACTTC.